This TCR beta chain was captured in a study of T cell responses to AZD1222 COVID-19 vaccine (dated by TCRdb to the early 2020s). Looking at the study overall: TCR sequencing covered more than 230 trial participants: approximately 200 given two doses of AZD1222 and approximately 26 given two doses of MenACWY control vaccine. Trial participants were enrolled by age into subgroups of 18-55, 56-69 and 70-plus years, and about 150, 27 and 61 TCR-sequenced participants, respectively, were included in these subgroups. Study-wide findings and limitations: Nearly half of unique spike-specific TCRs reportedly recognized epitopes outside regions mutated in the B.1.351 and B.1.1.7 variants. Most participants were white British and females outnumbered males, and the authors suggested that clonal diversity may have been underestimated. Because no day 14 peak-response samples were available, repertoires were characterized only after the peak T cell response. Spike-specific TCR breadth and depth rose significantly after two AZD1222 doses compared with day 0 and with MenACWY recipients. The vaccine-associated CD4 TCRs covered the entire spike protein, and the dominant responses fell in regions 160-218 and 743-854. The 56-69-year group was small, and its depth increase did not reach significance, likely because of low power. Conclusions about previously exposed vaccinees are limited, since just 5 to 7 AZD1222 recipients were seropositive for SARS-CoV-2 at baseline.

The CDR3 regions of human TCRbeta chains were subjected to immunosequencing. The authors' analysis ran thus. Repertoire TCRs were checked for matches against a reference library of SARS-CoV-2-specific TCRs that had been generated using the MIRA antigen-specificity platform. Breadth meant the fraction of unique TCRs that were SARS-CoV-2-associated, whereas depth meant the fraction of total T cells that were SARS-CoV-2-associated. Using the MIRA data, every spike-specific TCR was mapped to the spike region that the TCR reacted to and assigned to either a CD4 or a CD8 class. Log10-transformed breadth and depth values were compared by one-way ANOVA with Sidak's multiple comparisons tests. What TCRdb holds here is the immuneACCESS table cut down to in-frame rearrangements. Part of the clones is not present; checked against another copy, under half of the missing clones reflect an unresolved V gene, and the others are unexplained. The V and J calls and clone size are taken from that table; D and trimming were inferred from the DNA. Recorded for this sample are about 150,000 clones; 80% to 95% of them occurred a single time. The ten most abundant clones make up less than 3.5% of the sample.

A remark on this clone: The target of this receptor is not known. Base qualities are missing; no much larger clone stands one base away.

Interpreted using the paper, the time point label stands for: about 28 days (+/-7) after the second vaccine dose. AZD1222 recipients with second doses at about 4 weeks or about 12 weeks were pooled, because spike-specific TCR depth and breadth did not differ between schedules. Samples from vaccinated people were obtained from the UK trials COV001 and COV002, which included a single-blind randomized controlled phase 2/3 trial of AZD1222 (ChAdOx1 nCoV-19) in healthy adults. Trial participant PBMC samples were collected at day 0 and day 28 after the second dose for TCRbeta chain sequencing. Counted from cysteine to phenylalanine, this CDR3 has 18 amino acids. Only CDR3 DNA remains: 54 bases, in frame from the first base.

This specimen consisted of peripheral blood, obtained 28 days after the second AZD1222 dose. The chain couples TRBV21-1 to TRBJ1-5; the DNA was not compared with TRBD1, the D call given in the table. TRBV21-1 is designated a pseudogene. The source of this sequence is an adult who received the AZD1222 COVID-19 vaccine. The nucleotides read TGTGCCAGCAGCTATAGGGAGCGGACAGGGATCCCCAATCAGCCCCAGCATTTT. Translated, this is CASSYRERTGIPNQPQHF.